Below, 3 T cell receptor beta chains from the same sample are listed, as sequenced in a study of PD-1 blockade in classical Hodgkin lymphoma. All patients experienced relapse after autologous stem cell transplantation, and brentuximab vedotin exposure was variable. Sequencing was performed with immunoSEQ multiplex PCR; in TCRdb, only in-frame clones are kept and a portion is missing. The profile shows over 25,000 clones, about four fifths of them singletons. The specimen comprised peripheral blood mononuclear cells (PBMCs), sampled before the second cycle of nivolumab. These receptors all stem from a human donor with classical Hodgkin lymphoma.

V and J are TRBV6-5 and TRBJ2-2; D is ambiguous. This CDR3 is built from 14 residues. Germline V gives CDR1 MNHEY, CDR2 SVGAGI. V lost 6 bases and J 6 bases, leaving 14 bases between the germline ends. The CDR3 is CASSSSSGAGELFF. The CDR3 nucleotides are TGTGCCAGCAGCTCCTCCTCGGGCGCCGGGGAGCTGTTTTTT.

CDR3 region: CSVAEETQYF. The CDR3 DNA is TGCAGCGTTGCTGAGGAGACCCAGTACTTC. The chain couples TRBV29-1 to TRBJ2-5; D is unclear. The CDR3 is made up of 10 amino acids. V was shortened by 4 bases and J by 5 bases, with 5 bases between the two germline ends. Germline V CDR1 and CDR2: SQVTM, ANQGSEA.

The chain joins TRBV27 to TRBJ2-7; D may match TRBD1 or TRBD2 (6 bases each). V was trimmed by 3 bases and J by 4 bases, leaving 13 bases between them. Germline V lookup: CDR1 MNHEY, CDR2 SMNVEV (reference sequence). This CDR3 is 14 amino acids long. CDR3 region: CASSLLRGRYEQYF. Here the CDR3 DNA reads TGTGCCAGCAGTTTGCTCCGGGGGCGTTACGAGCAGTACTTC.